The T cell receptor (beta chain) described here comes from a study of blood T cell repertoires in COVID-19. Study-level information: Collection of acute and convalescent COVID-19 samples took place in the United States, Italy and Spain. T cells, B-cell-depleted T cells, or PBMCs supplied cDNA or gDNA.

Study processing details: Scientists estimated how many nucleated cells there were by amplifying reference gene primers. Produced via immunoSEQ multiplex PCR; TCRdb's table is partial and in-frame only. V and J calls plus clone size are reproduced from that table; the DNA served to infer D and trimming. The sample includes tens of thousands of clones, about 80% of them seen just once. CDR3 length: 13 residues. Germline CDR1 reads SGHNT; CDR2 reads YYREEE (reference sequence). Germline trimming cut 4 bases from V and 7 bases from J; bases unmatched to any gene: 7. This clone came up once. The clonotype originates from a man in his 70s with acute or convalescent COVID-19. The sample consisted of peripheral blood. V and J are TRBV5-4 and TRBJ1-1; the match to TRBD1 covers 7 bases. The CDR3 DNA reads TGTGCCAGCAGCCGACAGGGACCGAATGAAGCTTTCTTT. This translates into CASSRQGPNEAFF.